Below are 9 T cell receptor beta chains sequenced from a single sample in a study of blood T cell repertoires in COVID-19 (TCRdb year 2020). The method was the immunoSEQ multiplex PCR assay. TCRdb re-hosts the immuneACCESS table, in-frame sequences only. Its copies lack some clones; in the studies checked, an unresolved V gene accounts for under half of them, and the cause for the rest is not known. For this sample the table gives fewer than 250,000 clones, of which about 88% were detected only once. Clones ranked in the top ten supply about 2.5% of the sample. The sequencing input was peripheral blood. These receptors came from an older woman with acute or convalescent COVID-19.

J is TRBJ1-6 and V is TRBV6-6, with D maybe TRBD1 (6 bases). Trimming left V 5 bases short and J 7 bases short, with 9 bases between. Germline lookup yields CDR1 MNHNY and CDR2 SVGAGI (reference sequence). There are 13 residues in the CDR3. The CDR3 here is CASSPRGNSPLHF. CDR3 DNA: TGTGCCAGCAGTCCCAGGGGAAATTCACCCCTCCACTTT.

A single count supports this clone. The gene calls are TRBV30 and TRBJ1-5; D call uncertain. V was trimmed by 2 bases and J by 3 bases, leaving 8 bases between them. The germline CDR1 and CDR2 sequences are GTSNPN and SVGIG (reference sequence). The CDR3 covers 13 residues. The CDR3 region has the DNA TGTGCCTGGAGTATGTCAATCAATCAGCCCCAGCATTTT. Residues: CAWSMSINQPQHF.

CDR3 nucleotides: TGCGCCAGCAGCCCGAGGACACCTGCAACTAATGAAAAACTGTTTTTT. Protein product: CASSPRTPATNEKLFF. This rearrangement joins TRBV5-1 to TRBJ1-4, with D possibly TRBD1 on 5 matching bases. Trimming removed 4 bases at V and 0 bases at J, with 13 bases between. CDR1 and CDR2 (germline): SGHRS, YFSETQ. The CDR3 length is 16 residues.

This CDR3 reads CASSEIFSNQPQHF. For the CDR3, the DNA is TGTGCCAGCAGTGAAATCTTTAGCAATCAGCCCCAGCATTTT. The chain links TRBV2 to TRBJ1-5, with no clear D. CDR1 is SNHLY and CDR2 is FYNNEI in the germline V gene. V was shortened by 2 bases and J by 0 bases, with 5 bases between the two germline ends. The CDR3 has 14 amino acids. Full variable domain (remainder filled in from reference TRBV2 and TRBJ1-5): EPEVTQTPSHQVTQMGQEVILRCVPISNHLYFYWYRQILGQKVEFLVSFYNNEISEKSEIFDDQFSVERPDGSNFTLKIRSTKLEDSAMYFCASSEIFSNQPQHFGDGTRLSIL.

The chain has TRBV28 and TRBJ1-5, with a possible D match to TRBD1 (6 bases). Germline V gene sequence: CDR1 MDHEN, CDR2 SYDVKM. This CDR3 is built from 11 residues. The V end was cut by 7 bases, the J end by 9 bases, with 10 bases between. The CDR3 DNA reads TGTGCCAGCACTTCCAGGGGGCCCCAGCATTTT. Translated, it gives CASTSRGPQHF. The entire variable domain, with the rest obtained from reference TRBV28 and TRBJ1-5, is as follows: DVKVTQSSRYLVKRTGEKVFLECVQDMDHENMFWYRQDPGLGLRLIYFSYDVKMKEKGDIPEGYSVSREKKERFSLILESASTNQTSMYLCASTSRGPQHFGDGTRLSIL.

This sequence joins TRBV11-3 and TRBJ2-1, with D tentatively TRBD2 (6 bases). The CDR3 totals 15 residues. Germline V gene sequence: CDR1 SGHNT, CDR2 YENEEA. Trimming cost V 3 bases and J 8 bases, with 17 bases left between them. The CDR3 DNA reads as TGTGCCAGCAGCTTTCGCCCCTACTCGGGGGATGAGCAGTTCTTC. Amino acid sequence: CASSFRPYSGDEQFF.

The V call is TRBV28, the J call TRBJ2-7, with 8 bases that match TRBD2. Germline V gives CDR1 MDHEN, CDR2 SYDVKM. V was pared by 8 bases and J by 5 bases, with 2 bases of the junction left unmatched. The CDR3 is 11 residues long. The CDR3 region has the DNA TGTGCCAGCCGGACTAGCAACGAGCAGTACTTC. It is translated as CASRTSNEQYF.

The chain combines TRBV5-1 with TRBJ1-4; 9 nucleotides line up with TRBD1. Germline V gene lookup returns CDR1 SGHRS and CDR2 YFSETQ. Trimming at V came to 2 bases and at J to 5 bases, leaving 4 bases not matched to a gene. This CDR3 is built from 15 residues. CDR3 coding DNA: TGCGCCAGCAGCTTCACAGGGGGCGCAAATGAAAAACTGTTTTTT. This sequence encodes CASSFTGGANEKLFF.

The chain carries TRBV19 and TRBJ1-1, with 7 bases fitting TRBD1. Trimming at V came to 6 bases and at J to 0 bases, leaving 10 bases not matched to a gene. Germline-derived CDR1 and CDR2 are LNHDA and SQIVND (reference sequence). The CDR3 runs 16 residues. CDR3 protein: CASRNTGQKMNTEAFF. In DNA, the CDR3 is TGTGCCAGTAGGAATACGGGACAGAAAATGAACACTGAAGCTTTCTTT. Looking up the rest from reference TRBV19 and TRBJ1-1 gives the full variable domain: DGGITQSPKYLFRKEGQNVTLSCEQNLNHDAMYWYRQDPGQGLRLIYYSQIVNDFQKGDIAEGYSVSREKKESFPLTVTSAQKNPTAFYLCASRNTGQKMNTEAFFGQGTRLTVV.